The clone carrying this TCR beta chain was counted at least ten times. This specimen comes from a study of regulatory T cells in long-lasting Graves disease. Indicated time point: newly diagnosed GD, antithyroid drugs for less than 3 months. PBMC RNA was the source of the TCR library. Through Arm-PCR of CDR3 regions and iRepertoire HTBI primers, TCR beta libraries were built. In TCRdb, the multiplex PCR reads were re-called with MiXCR into one record per CDR3 protein. The sample contains 400,000 to 500,000 distinct CDR3 sequences, around 16% of which appear only once. The same data also contributed to another study, on T cells in Graves' hyperthyroidism and ophthalmopathy.

The receptor was isolated from a woman aged 40 to 49 with Graves disease. Material: peripheral blood mononuclear cells (PBMCs), obtained at new diagnosis, from a patient treated with antithyroid drugs.

The DNA for the CDR3 is TGTGCCAGCAGTTGGGGACTACTAGCTAACTATGGCTACACCTTC. Amino acid sequence: CASSWGLLANYGYTF. V gene TRBV12-3 or TRBV12-4 combines with J gene TRBJ1-2, with a weak D call TRBD1 (5 bases). CDR3 size: 15 residues. Trimming removed 4 bases from V and 0 bases from J, with 12 bases in between.